This T cell receptor beta chain was recovered during a study of post-analysis software for immune sequencing data. Study conclusions and caveats: Patients carried roughly five TRBV segments more frequently than controls did, and TRBV5-6, TRBV5-1 and TRBV20-1 were among them.

Germline V lookup: CDR1 SGHTA, CDR2 FQGNSA. V lost 3 bases and J lost 6; bases outside the gene matches: 3. CDR3 length: 13 amino acids. Unique molecular identifiers were present in the TCR beta cDNA libraries. TCRdb analysed the PCR reads with MiXCR anew, one entry per CDR3 protein. Counted here are about 460,000 distinct CDR3 sequences, nearly 45% occurring once; the ten biggest clones make up roughly an eighth. This clonotype has only a few counts. Its specificity is unknown. Sequencing was carried out using blood. The sequence derives from a girl under 18 with multiple sclerosis. The rearrangement links TRBV7-2 to TRBJ1-2; the match to TRBD1 covers 8 bases. The CDR3 region has the DNA TGTGCCAGCAGCTTCCAGGGGGCGAATGGCTACACCTTC. Translated: CASSFQGANGYTF.